This T cell receptor beta chain was observed in a study of T cell repertoires in cytomegalovirus infection. Study-wide context: Both CMV infection and a matching HLA type were indicated by public TCR beta signatures.

TCRdb fed the reads into MiXCR, producing one record per CDR3 protein. In the table there are 350,000 to 500,000 distinct CDR3 sequences, 25% to 40% of which are singletons. Trimming took 2 bases from V and 5 from J; bases not matched to a gene: 7. The CDR3 runs 16 residues. Germline CDR1 ENHRY, CDR2 SYGVKD. To note about this clonotype: What it binds is unknown.

Study-wide results and caveats: In two of eight donors, the top clonotype was HLA-C-restricted CMV-specific.

The sequenced sample was PBMCs. The sequence was obtained from a human donor in good health (CMV status not recorded). Some clones in this sample may be carry-over from other donors' samples. This chain links TRBV10-3 with TRBJ2-7; 12 nucleotides align to TRBD2. As DNA, the CDR3 is TGTGCCATCAGTGAGAAGGGACTAGCGGGCGGCGACGAGCAGTACTTC. It is translated as CAISEKGLAGGDEQYF.